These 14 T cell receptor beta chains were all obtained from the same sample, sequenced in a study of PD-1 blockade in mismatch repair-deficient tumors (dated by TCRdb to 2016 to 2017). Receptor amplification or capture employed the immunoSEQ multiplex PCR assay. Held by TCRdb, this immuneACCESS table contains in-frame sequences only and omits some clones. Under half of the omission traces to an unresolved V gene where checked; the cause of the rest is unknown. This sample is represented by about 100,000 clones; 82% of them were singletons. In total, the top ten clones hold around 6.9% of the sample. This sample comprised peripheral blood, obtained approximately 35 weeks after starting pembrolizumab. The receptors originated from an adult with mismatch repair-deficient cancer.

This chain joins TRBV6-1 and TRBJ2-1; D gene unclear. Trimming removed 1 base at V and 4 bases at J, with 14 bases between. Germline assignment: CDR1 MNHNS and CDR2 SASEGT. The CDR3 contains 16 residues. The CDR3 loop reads CASSEVGDHPYNEQFF. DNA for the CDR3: TGTGCCAGCAGTGAAGTTGGAGACCACCCGTACAATGAGCAGTTCTTC.

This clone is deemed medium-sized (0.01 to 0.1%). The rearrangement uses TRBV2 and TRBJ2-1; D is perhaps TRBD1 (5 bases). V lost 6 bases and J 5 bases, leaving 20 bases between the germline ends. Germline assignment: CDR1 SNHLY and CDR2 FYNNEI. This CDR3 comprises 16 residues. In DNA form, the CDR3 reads TGTGCCAGCAGGCTACGACTGGGGCCTTTTAACAATGAGCAGTTCTTC. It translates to CASRLRLGPFNNEQFF.

In nucleotides, the CDR3 is TGTGCCAGCAGTGAAATGGAAGGCAGGGAGGGAGGCTACACCTTC. This translates into CASSEMEGREGGYTF. The chain combines TRBV6-1 with TRBJ1-2; D may be TRBD1 (5 bases). V gave up 2 bases and J gave up 8 bases, with 18 bases separating them. CDR1 and CDR2 from the germline V gene are MNHNS and SASEGT. The CDR3 contains 15 residues.

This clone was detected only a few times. For the CDR3, the DNA is TGTGCCAGCAGTCGGACAGGGGTCGGTGGCTACACCTTC. Protein product: CASSRTGVGGYTF. The rearrangement links TRBV6-4 to TRBJ1-2; 9 nucleotides line up with TRBD1. Germline V gene sequence: CDR1 MRHNA, CDR2 SNTAGT. Trimming took 5 bases from V and 7 from J; bases not matched to a gene: 5. The CDR3 spans 13 residues.

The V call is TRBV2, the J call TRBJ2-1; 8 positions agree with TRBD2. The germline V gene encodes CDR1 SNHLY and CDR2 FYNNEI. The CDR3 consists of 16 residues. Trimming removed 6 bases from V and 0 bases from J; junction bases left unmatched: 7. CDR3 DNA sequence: TGTGCCAGCAGGGAGACTAGCGAGAGCTCCTACAATGAGCAGTTCTTC. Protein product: CASRETSESSYNEQFF. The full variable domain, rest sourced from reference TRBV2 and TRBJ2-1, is EPEVTQTPSHQVTQMGQEVILRCVPISNHLYFYWYRQILGQKVEFLVSFYNNEISEKSEIFDDQFSVERPDGSNFTLKIRSTKLEDSAMYFCASRETSESSYNEQFFGPGTRLTVL.

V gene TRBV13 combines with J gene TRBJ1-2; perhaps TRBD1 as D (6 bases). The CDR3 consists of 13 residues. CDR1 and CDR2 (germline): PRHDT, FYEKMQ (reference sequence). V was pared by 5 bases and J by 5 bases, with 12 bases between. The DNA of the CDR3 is TGTGCCAGCAGCCCGACAGGAGGATATGGCTACACCTTC. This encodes CASSPTGGYGYTF.

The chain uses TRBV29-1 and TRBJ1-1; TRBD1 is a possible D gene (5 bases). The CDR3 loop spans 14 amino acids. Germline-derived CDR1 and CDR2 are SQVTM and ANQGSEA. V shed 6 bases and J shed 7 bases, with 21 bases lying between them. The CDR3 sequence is CSVADMGTHREAFF. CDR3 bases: TGCAGCGTGGCGGACATGGGGACTCACCGTGAAGCTTTCTTT.

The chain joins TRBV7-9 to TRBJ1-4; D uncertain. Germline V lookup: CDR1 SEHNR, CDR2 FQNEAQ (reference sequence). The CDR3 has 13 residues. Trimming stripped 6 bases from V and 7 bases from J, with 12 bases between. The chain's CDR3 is CASSLAVGEKLFF. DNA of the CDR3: TGTGCCAGCAGTTTGGCGGTGGGTGAAAAACTGTTTTTT. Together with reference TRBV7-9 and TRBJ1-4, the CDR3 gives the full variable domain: DTGVSQNPRHKITKRGQNVTFRCDPISEHNRLYWYRQTLGQGPEFLTYFQNEAQLEKSRLLSDRFSAERPKGSFSTLEIQRTEQGDSAMYLCASSLAVGEKLFFGSGTQLSVL.

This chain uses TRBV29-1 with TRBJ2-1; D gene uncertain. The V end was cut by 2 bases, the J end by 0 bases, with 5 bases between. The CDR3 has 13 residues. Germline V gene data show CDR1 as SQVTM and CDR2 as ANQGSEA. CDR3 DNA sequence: TGCAGCGTTGAATGGAGCTCCTACAATGAGCAGTTCTTC. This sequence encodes CSVEWSSYNEQFF.

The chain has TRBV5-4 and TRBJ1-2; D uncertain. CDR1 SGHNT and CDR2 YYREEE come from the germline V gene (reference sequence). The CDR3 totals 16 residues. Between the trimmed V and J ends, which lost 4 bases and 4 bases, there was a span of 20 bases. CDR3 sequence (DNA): TGTGCCAGCAGCCCCGCTCCGGACCCGGGGAGCTATGGCTACACCTTC. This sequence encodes CASSPAPDPGSYGYTF.

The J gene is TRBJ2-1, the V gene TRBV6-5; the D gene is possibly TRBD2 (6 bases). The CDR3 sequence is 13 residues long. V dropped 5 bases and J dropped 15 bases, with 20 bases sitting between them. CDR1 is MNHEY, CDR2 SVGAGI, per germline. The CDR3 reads CASSTPTGEAPFF. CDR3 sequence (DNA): TGTGCCAGCAGTACCCCCACTGGGGAGGCGCCGTTCTTC.

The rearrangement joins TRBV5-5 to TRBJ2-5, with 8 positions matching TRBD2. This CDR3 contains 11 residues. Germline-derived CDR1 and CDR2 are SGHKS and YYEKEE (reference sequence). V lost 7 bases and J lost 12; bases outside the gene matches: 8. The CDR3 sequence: CASALAGLEYF. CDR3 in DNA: TGTGCCAGCGCTTTAGCGGGACTAGAGTACTTC.

The CDR3 bases are TGTGCCAGCAGTCTGACGGAGCTCCGCGATACGCAGTATTTT. Translated, it gives CASSLTELRDTQYF. V usage is TRBV7-9 and J usage is TRBJ2-3; D not resolved. The V end lost 6 bases, the J end lost 6 bases, and 16 bases lay between the germline ends. CDR3 length: 14 residues. CDR1 and CDR2 from the germline V gene are SEHNR and FQNEAQ (reference sequence).

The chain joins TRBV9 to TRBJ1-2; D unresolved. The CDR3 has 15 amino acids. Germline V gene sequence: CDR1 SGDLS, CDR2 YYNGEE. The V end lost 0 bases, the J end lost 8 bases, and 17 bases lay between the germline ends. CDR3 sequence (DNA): TGTGCCAGCAGCGTAGCTACGGCAGGCCCCGGCGGCTACACCTTC. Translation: CASSVATAGPGGYTF. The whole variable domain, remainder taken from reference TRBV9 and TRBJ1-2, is DSGVTQTPKHLITATGQRVTLRCSPRSGDLSVYWYQQSLDQGLQFLIQYYNGEERAKGNILERFSAQQFPDLHSELNLSSLELGDSALYFCASSVATAGPGGYTFGSGTRLTVV.